This is a list of T cell receptor beta chains from one sample in a study of T cell repertoires in cytomegalovirus infection. TCRdb re-called the reads with MiXCR, one entry per CDR3 protein. The table has about 52,000 distinct CDR3 sequences, 20% to 25% seen once. Their antigens are not known. This sample comprised CD8+ T cells from cultured PBMCs, obtained from culture after CMV antigen stimulation. These receptors all stem from a human donor in good health (CMV status not recorded). Some clones in this sample may be carry-over from other donors' samples. CDR3s include the opening cysteine and the closing phenylalanine or tryptophan. A D gene is named only where the DNA matches it firmly. Not all rows give a size; the values are once, few, many and, for expanded clones, a class.

abundance: NA; v_gene: TRBV18; d_gene: NA; j_gene: TRBJ2-1; CDR3nt: TGTGCCAGCAGCCCACCGGGTGGGCCCTCCTACAATGAGCAGTTCTTC; CDR3aa: CASSPPGGPSYNEQFF
abundance: few; v_gene: TRBV18; d_gene: NA; j_gene: TRBJ1-1; CDR3nt: TGTGCCAGCTCATTACAGGGGAACACTGAAGCTTTCTTT; CDR3aa: CASSLQGNTEAFF
abundance: NA; v_gene: TRBV12-3/TRBV12-4; d_gene: NA; j_gene: TRBJ1-2; CDR3nt: TGTGCCAGCAGTTTGGTTCTTTCAGGCTACACCTTC; CDR3aa: CASSLVLSGYTF
abundance: NA; v_gene: TRBV5-4; d_gene: TRBD1; j_gene: TRBJ2-7; CDR3nt: TGTGCCAGCAACGTAGGGACAGACGCCTACGAGCAGTACTTC; CDR3aa: CASNVGTDAYEQYF
abundance: NA; v_gene: TRBV27; d_gene: NA; j_gene: TRBJ1-5; CDR3nt: TGTGCCTGCAGTCCGTGGGACGGCCGTCAGCCCCAGCATTTT; CDR3aa: CACSPWDGRQPQHF
abundance: NA; v_gene: TRBV12-3/TRBV12-4; d_gene: TRBD1; j_gene: TRBJ1-1; CDR3nt: TGTGCCAGCAGTCGGGGACAGGGGGAGTGGGACACTGAAGCTTTCTTT; CDR3aa: CASSRGQGEWDTEAFF
abundance: few; v_gene: TRBV6-1; d_gene: NA; j_gene: TRBJ1-5; CDR3nt: TGTGCCAGCAGTGAAGGCGGCGGACTAAATCAGCCCCAGCATTTT; CDR3aa: CASSEGGGLNQPQHF
abundance: NA; v_gene: TRBV4-3; d_gene: NA; j_gene: TRBJ2-3; CDR3nt: TGCGCCAGCAGCCAAGATTTGGGCACAGATACGCAGTATTTT; CDR3aa: CASSQDLGTDTQYF
abundance: NA; v_gene: TRBV4-1; d_gene: NA; j_gene: TRBJ2-1; CDR3nt: TGCGCCAGCAGCCAAGATGGGGTAGGCTCCAATGAGCAGTTCTTC; CDR3aa: CASSQDGVGSNEQFF
abundance: NA; v_gene: TRBV2; d_gene: NA; j_gene: TRBJ2-1; CDR3nt: TGTGCCACTCCAAAGGGGGGGAGTTCCTACAATGAGCAGTTCTTC; CDR3aa: CATPKGGSSYNEQFF
abundance: NA; v_gene: TRBV19; d_gene: TRBD1; j_gene: TRBJ1-2; CDR3nt: TGTGCCAGTGCCGGGACAGGGTTATATGGCTACACCTTC; CDR3aa: CASAGTGLYGYTF
abundance: few; v_gene: TRBV19; d_gene: NA; j_gene: TRBJ1-5; CDR3nt: TGTGCCAGTAGTCCGGCAGGGCGCAATCAGCCCCAGCATTTT; CDR3aa: CASSPAGRNQPQHF
abundance: few; v_gene: TRBV6-2/TRBV6-3; d_gene: NA; j_gene: TRBJ2-2; CDR3nt: TGTGCCAGCAGCTTGGAGGGACGCACCGGGGAGCTGTTTTTT; CDR3aa: CASSLEGRTGELFF